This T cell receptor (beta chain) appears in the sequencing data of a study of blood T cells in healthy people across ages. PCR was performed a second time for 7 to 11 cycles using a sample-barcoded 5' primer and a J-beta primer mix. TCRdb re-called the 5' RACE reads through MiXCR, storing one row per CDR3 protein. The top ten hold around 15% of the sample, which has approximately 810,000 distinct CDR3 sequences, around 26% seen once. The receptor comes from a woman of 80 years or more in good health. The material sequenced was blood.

The CDR3: CASSAWTGDYGYTF. The CDR3 DNA sequence: TGTGCCAGCAGCGCCTGGACAGGGGATTATGGCTACACCTTC. The genes are TRBV5-6 and TRBJ1-2, with 9 bases fitting TRBD1. The CDR3 has 14 amino acids. The V and J ends lost 4 bases and 5 bases, in that order; junction bases with no gene match: 6. From germline, CDR1 is SGHDT and CDR2 YYEEEE.